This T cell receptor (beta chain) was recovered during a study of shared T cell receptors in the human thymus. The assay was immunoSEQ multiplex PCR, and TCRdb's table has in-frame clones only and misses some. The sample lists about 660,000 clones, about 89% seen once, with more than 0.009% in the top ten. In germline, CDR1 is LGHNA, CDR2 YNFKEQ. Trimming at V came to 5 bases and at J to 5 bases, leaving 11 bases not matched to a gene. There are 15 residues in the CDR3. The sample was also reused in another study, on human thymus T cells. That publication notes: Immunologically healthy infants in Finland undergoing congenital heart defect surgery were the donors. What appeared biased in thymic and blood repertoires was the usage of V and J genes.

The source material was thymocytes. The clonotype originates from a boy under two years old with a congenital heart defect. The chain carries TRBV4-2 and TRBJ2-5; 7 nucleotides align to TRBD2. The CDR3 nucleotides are TGTGCCAGCAGCTCCCACCAGTGGGGAGGGGAGACCCAGTACTTC. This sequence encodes CASSSHQWGGETQYF.